What follows are 5 T cell receptor beta chains derived from one specimen sequenced in a study of T-cell reconstitution after alpha-beta-depleted transplantation in children (dated by TCRdb to about 2016). Library generation was performed with PCR. The run used an Illumina HiSeq 2500. TCR library preparation used molecular barcoding, with unique molecular identifiers applied to normalize quantification of the TCRbeta repertoire. Clones were called with MiXCR by TCRdb after fastp trimmed the public reads at Q25, and only in-frame beta chains were retained. Rows with a matching CDR3 protein are joined into one entry that keeps the most common DNA and genes. The sample table contains about a million distinct CDR3 sequences; only one count was recorded for roughly 31% of them. Roughly 30% of the sample is in the top ten clones. The sample's treatment or condition label is to be understood as: allogeneic hematopoietic cell transplantation with graft depleted of TCRalphabeta T cells and CD19 B cells.

The sample consisted of PBMCs, mostly from graft donor cells, taken 360 days after TCRalphabeta/CD19-depleted stem cell transplant. These receptors originate from a boy less than two years old who had a stem cell transplant for SCID, so the T cells may come from the graft donor.

A few counts support this clonotype. This chain connects TRBV10-3 to TRBJ1-1; TRBD1 agrees at 8 bases. The CDR3 runs to 15 residues. With 4 bases clipped from V and 0 bases from J, the junction kept 4 bases outside the gene matches. Germline loops: CDR1 ENHRY, CDR2 SYGVKD. The CDR3 nucleotides read TGTGCCATCAGTGGAACAGGGGGGTTGAACACTGAAGCTTTCTTT. It codes for CAISGTGGLNTEAFF.

The genes are TRBV7-9 and TRBJ1-1; weak D call: TRBD1 (6 bases). CDR3 length: 14 amino acids. Per the germline V gene, CDR1 is SEHNR and CDR2 is FQNEAQ (reference sequence). Trimming removed 5 bases at V and 3 bases at J, with 13 bases between. CDR3 in amino acids: CASSEGDGHTEAFF. In DNA form, the CDR3 reads TGTGCCAGCAGCGAGGGGGACGGGCACACTGAAGCTTTCTTT. The whole variable domain, filled in from reference TRBV7-9 and TRBJ1-1, reads DTGVSQNPRHKITKRGQNVTFRCDPISEHNRLYWYRQTLGQGPEFLTYFQNEAQLEKSRLLSDRFSAERPKGSFSTLEIQRTEQGDSAMYLCASSEGDGHTEAFFGQGTRLTVV.

This clonotype showed up just a few times. This rearrangement joins TRBV12-3 or TRBV12-4 to TRBJ2-7; a weak D match, TRBD1 (6 bases). This CDR3 is 12 amino acids long. V dropped 7 bases and J dropped 4 bases, with 11 bases sitting between them. The CDR3 nucleotides read TGTGCCAGCACCGGACAGCCATACGAGCAGTACTTC. The encoded protein is CASTGQPYEQYF.

This chain joins TRBV10-3 and TRBJ2-5; TRBD2 aligns across 7 bases. From germline, CDR1 is ENHRY and CDR2 SYGVKD. The length of the CDR3 is 12 residues. Trimming removed 8 bases from V and 5 bases from J; junction bases left unmatched: 5. CDR3 nucleotides: TGTGCCATCGGGCAGGGAGGGGAGACCCAGTACTTC. It yields the protein CAIGQGGETQYF.

The chain joins TRBV10-3 to TRBJ2-1; D possibly corresponds to TRBD1 (5 bases). Trimming took off 5 bases at V and 0 bases at J, with 8 bases between the two ends. The CDR3 is 14 amino acids. CDR1 is ENHRY, CDR2 SYGVKD, per germline. The chain's CDR3 is CAISLTDSYNEQFF. CDR3 in DNA: TGTGCCATCAGTTTGACAGACTCCTACAATGAGCAGTTCTTC.